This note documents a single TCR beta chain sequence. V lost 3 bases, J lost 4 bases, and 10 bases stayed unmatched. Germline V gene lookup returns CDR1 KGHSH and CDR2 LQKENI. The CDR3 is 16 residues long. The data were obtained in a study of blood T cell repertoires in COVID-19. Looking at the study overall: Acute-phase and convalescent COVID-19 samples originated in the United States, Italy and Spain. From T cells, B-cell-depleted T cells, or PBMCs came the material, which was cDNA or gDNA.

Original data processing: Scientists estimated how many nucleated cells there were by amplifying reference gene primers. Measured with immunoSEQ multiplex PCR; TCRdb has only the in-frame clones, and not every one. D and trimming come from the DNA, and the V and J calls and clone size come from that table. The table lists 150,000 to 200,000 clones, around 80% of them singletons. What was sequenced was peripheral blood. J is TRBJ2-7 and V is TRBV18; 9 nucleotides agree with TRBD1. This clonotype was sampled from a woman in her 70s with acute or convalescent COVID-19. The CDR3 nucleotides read TGTGCCAGCTCACCTTTTGAAACAGGGGGCGGATACGAGCAGTACTTC. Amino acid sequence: CASSPFETGGGYEQYF.